This T cell receptor beta chain comes out of a study of T cells after yellow fever vaccination. In TCRdb, the 5' RACE reads were re-called with MiXCR into one record per CDR3 protein. This sample yields just under 600,000 distinct CDR3 sequences, of which about 13% are seen a single time; 11% to 15% belongs to the top ten. The CDR3 is 16 residues long. The V and J ends lost 3 bases and 4 bases respectively, with 17 bases between them. CDR1 is SGHNT and CDR2 is YYREEE in the germline V gene (reference sequence). Sequenced material: PBMCs, taken on the day of the yellow fever booster vaccination. The sequence came from a man aged 25-40 years who received the YFV17D yellow fever vaccine. The chain recombines TRBV5-4 with TRBJ2-1; maybe TRBD2 (6 bases). The CDR3 protein is CASSSTGTGGYNEQFF. CDR3 in DNA: TGTGCCAGCAGCTCAACCGGGACTGGAGGATACAATGAGCAGTTCTTC.